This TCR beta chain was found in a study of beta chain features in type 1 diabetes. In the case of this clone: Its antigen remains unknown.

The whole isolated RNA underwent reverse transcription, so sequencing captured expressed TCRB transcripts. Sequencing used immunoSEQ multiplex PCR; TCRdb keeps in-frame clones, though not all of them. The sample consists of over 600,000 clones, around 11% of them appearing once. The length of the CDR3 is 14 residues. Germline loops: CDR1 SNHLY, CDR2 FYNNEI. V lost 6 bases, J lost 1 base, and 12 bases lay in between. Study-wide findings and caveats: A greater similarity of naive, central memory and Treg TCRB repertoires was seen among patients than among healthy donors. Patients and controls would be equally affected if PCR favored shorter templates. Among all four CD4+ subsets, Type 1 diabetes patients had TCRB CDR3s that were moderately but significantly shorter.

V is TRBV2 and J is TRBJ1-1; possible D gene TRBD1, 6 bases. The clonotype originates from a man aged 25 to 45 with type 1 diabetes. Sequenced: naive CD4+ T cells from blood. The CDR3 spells CASRRTGRNTEAFF. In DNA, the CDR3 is TGTGCCAGCAGGCGAACAGGGAGGAACACTGAAGCTTTCTTT.